These 8 T cell receptor beta chains were sequenced from one sample in a study of blood T cell repertoires in COVID-19. This table comes from immunoSEQ multiplex PCR, and its TCRdb copy is limited to in-frame clones, with some not included. The sample has roughly 150,000 clones, 75% to 90% seen once. Sequenced sample: peripheral blood. The origin of the receptors is a woman between 35 and 50 years old with acute or convalescent COVID-19.

The chain employs TRBV30 and TRBJ1-5; 12 bases agree with TRBD1. Germline values: CDR1 GTSNPN, CDR2 SVGIG (reference sequence). V lost 0 bases, J lost 7 bases, and 4 bases stayed unmatched. CDR3 length: 15 amino acids. The CDR3 DNA sequence: TGTGCCTGGAGTGTACAGGGACAGGGGGCACAGCCCCAGCATTTT. Translation: CAWSVQGQGAQPQHF. The full variable domain, in which reference TRBV30 and TRBJ1-5 provide the parts outside the CDR3, is SQTIHQWPATLVQPVGSPLSLECTVEGTSNPNLYWYRQAAGRGLQLLFYSVGIGQISSEVPQNLSASRPQDRQFILSSKKLLLSDSGFYLCAWSVQGQGAQPQHFGDGTRLSIL.

Concerning this clone: This specimen includes other DNA sequences encoding the same CDR3. The chain recombines TRBV11-3 with TRBJ1-2; D gene ambiguous. This CDR3 region has 12 residues. V was trimmed by 2 bases and J by 4 bases, leaving 5 bases between them. Per the germline V gene, CDR1 is SGHNT and CDR2 is YENEEA. The CDR3 loop reads CASSLTGYGYTF. The CDR3 DNA reads as TGTGCCAGCAGCTTAACTGGCTATGGCTACACCTTC.

The chain employs TRBV19 and TRBJ1-5; TRBD1 is a possible D gene (6 bases). This CDR3 has 17 amino acids. Trimming left V 7 bases short and J 2 bases short, with 21 bases between. The V gene's germline CDR1 is LNHDA and CDR2 SQIVND (reference sequence). The CDR3 coding sequence is TGTGCCAGTACGGTCAAGGCAGGGGCTAGGGGCAATCAGCCCCAGCATTTT. This encodes CASTVKAGARGNQPQHF.

This chain uses TRBV6-1 with TRBJ2-1, with a possible D match to TRBD1 (5 bases). V lost 2 bases to trimming and J lost 0 bases, with 14 bases between them. The CDR3 has 17 residues. Germline-derived CDR1 and CDR2 are MNHNS and SASEGT. As DNA, the CDR3 is TGTGCCAGCAGTGAACTGAGCGACAGTTACTCCTACAATGAGCAGTTCTTC. Protein: CASSELSDSYSYNEQFF.

The CDR3 DNA sequence: TGCAGCGTCCGACAGGGGGCGCCGTATGGCTACACCTTC. This gives the protein CSVRQGAPYGYTF. The chain combines TRBV29-1 with TRBJ1-2; 10 nucleotides match TRBD1. The CDR3 length is 13 residues. CDR1 and CDR2 (germline): SQVTM, ANQGSEA. With 6 bases clipped from V and 5 bases from J, the junction kept 6 bases outside the gene matches. Filled out from reference TRBV29-1 and TRBJ1-2, the complete variable domain reads SAVISQKPSRDICQRGTSLTIQCQVDSQVTMMFWYRQQPGQSLTLIATANQGSEATYESGFVIDKFPISRPNLTFSTLTVSNMSPEDSSIYLCSVRQGAPYGYTFGSGTRLTVV.

This chain links TRBV11-3 with TRBJ2-3; TRBD2 might be the D (6 bases). This CDR3 region has 13 residues. Germline CDR1 is SGHNT and CDR2 is YENEEA. Trimming cost V 8 bases and J 3 bases, with 12 bases left between them. The CDR3 loop reads CASERRGTDTQYF. The CDR3 DNA sequence: TGTGCCAGCGAGCGGAGGGGTACAGATACGCAGTATTTT.

This chain connects TRBV11-1 to TRBJ2-5, with D maybe TRBD2 (5 bases). V was trimmed by 5 bases and J by 5 bases, leaving 15 bases between them. There are 14 residues in the CDR3. Germline V lookup: CDR1 SGHAT, CDR2 FQDESV (reference sequence). The CDR3 bases are TGTGCCAGCAGCCCTCGCTGGGGAGTCGAGACCCAGTACTTC. Protein: CASSPRWGVETQYF.

This sequence joins TRBV28 and TRBJ2-1, with 8 nucleotides matching TRBD1. Trimming took 3 bases from V and 8 from J; bases not matched to a gene: 6. This CDR3 contains 14 residues. The germline gives CDR1 MDHEN, CDR2 SYDVKM. DNA for the CDR3: TGTGCCAGCAGTTTGGGACAGGTCAGGTATGAGCAGTTCTTC. This gives the protein CASSLGQVRYEQFF.